This T cell receptor beta chain was obtained from a study of blood T cell repertoires in COVID-19. Study background: COVID-19 samples from acute and convalescent phases originated in the United States, Italy and Spain. Nucleic acid was either cDNA or gDNA, and it came from T cells, B-cell-depleted T cells, or PBMCs.

The germline gives CDR1 SGHDT, CDR2 YYEEEE. The CDR3 has 15 amino acids. Trimming stripped 4 bases from V and 3 bases from J, with 11 bases between. The authors' processing: Amplification of reference gene primers provided the estimated nucleated cell counts. This table comes from immunoSEQ multiplex PCR, and its TCRdb copy is limited to in-frame clones, with some not included. Clone size and the V and J calls come from that table; the DNA yielded D and trimming. This table holds some 130,000 clones, roughly 89% found once. This clone appeared a single time. Sequenced material: peripheral blood. The sequence was collected from a man aged 55 to 69 with active or convalescent COVID-19. The rearrangement joins TRBV5-6 to TRBJ1-6, with D perhaps TRBD1 (6 bases). CDR3 coding DNA: TGTGCCAGCAGCCCGGGACACCACTATAATTCACCCCTCCACTTT. It is translated as CASSPGHHYNSPLHF.